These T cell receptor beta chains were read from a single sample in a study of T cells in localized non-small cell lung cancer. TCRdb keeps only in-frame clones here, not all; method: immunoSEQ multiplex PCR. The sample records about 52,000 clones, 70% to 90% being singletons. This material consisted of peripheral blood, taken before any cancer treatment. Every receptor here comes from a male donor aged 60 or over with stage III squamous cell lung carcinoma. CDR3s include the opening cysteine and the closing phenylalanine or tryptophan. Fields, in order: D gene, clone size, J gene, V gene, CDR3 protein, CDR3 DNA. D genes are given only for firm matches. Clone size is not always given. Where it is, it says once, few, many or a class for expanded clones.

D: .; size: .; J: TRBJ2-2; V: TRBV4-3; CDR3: CASSPNLARELFF; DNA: TGCGCCAGCAGCCCTAACCTAGCGCGGGAGCTGTTTTTT
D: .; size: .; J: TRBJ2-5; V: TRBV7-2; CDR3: CASSNRAAQETQYF; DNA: TGTGCCAGCAGCAACCGAGCGGCCCAAGAGACCCAGTACTTC
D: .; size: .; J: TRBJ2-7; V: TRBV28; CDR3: CASSGRDRTAYEQYF; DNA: TGTGCCAGCAGTGGGAGGGACAGGACAGCCTACGAGCAGTACTTC
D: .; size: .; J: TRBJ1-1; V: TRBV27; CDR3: CASSTRGLNTEAFF; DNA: TGTGCCAGCAGCACGCGCGGCCTGAACACTGAAGCTTTCTTT
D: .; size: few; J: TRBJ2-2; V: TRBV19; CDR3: CASSIIRGGTGELFF; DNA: TGTGCCAGTAGTATTATTCGAGGGGGGACCGGGGAGCTGTTTTTT
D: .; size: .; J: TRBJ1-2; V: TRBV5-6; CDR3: CASSPRGALAPGHGYTF; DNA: TGTGCCAGCAGCCCTCGGGGGGCGCTAGCCCCCGGACATGGCTACACCTTC
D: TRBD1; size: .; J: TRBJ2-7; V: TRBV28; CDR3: CASSSGGPENEQYF; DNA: TGTGCCAGCTCTTCAGGGGGTCCGGAGAACGAGCAGTACTTC
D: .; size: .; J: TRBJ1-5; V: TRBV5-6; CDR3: CASSNTGRQPQHF; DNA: TGTGCCAGCAGCAATACAGGGCGGCAGCCCCAGCATTTT
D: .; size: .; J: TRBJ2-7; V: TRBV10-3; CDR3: CAIGQGVGVYEQYF; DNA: TGTGCCATCGGGCAGGGCGTGGGAGTCTACGAGCAGTACTTC
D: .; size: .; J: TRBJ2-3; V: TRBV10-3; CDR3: CAISESADTQYF; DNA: TGTGCCATCAGTGAGTCAGCAGATACGCAGTATTTT
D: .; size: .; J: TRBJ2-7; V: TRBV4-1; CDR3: CASSQGRDYEQYF; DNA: TGCGCCAGCAGCCAAGGCAGGGACTACGAGCAGTACTTC
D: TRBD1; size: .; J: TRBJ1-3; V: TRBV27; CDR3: CASSPEGQLISGNTIYF; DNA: TGTGCCAGCAGTCCAGAGGGACAGCTCATCTCTGGAAACACCATATATTTT
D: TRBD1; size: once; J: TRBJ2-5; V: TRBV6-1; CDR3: CASSGRTGWRETQYF; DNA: TGTGCCAGCTCCGGACGGACAGGGTGGAGAGAGACCCAGTACTTC
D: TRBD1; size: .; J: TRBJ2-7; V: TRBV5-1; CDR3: CASSPVGQGAGEQYF; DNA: TGCGCCAGCAGCCCTGTGGGACAGGGCGCGGGCGAGCAGTACTTC
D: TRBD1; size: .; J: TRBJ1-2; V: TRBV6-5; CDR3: CASSWTGDGYYGYTF; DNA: TGTGCCAGCAGTTGGACAGGGGACGGGTACTATGGCTACACCTTC
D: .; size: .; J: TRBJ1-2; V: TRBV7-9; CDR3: CASSFGDPASYGYTF; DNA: TGTGCCAGCAGCTTCGGGGACCCGGCAAGCTATGGCTACACCTTC
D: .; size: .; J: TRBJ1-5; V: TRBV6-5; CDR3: CASKIRVYSNQPQHF; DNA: TGTGCCAGCAAAATCCGAGTATATAGCAATCAGCCCCAGCATTTT
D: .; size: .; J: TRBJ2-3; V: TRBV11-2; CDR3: CASSLDRGDTQYF; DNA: TGTGCCAGCAGCTTAGATCGGGGGGATACGCAGTATTTT
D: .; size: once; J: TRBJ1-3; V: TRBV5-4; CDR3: CASSFGGGNTIYF; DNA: TGTGCCAGCAGCTTCGGCGGAGGAAACACCATATATTTT
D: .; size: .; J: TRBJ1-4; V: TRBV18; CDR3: CASSNGLTTNEKLFF; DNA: TGTGCCAGCTCAAACGGTCTTACAACTAATGAAAAACTGTTTTTT
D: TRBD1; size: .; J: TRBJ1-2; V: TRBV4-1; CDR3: CASSQGDRAVYGYTF; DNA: TGCGCCAGCAGCCAAGGGGACAGGGCCGTCTATGGCTACACCTTC
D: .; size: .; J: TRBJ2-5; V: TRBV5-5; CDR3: CASSLRGETQYF; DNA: TGTGCCAGCAGCTTGAGAGGAGAGACCCAGTACTTC
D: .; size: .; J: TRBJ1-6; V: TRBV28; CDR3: CASSLDPSPNSPLHF; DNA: TGTGCCAGCAGTTTAGATCCCAGCCCTAATTCACCCCTCCACTTT
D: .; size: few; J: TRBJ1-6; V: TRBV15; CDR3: CATSRGTVYNSPLHF; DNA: TGTGCCACCAGCAGAGGGACAGTGTATAATTCACCCCTCCACTTT
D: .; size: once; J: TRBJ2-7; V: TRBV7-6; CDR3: CASSPLRSYYEQYF; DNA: TGTGCCAGCAGCCCGCTCCGTTCCTACTACGAGCAGTACTTC
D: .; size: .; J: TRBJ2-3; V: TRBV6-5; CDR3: CASSYSEVVTDTQYF; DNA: TGTGCCAGCAGTTACTCTGAGGTCGTTACAGATACGCAGTATTTT
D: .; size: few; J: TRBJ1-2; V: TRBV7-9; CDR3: CASSLGLAPSNYGYTF; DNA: TGTGCCAGCAGCTTAGGGTTGGCACCTTCTAACTATGGCTACACCTTC
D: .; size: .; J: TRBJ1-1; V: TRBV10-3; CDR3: CAITPNRDTEAFF; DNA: TGTGCCATCACCCCCAACAGGGACACTGAAGCTTTCTTT
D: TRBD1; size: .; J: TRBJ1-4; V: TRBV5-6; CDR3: CASSPDRGGTNEKLFF; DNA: TGTGCCAGCAGCCCGGACAGGGGTGGGACTAATGAAAAACTGTTTTTT
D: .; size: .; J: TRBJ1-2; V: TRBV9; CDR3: CASSADRYGYTF; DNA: TGTGCCAGCAGCGCCGACAGGTATGGCTACACCTTC
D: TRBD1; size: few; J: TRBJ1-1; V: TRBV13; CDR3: CASSSRTGGSTEAFF; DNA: TGTGCCAGCAGCTCGCGGACAGGGGGGAGCACTGAAGCTTTCTTT
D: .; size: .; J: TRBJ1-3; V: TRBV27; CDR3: CASSLVGAGNTIYF; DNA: TGTGCCAGCAGTTTAGTTGGGGCTGGAAACACCATATATTTT
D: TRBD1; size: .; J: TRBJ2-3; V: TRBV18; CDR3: CASSGQGASQYF; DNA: TGTGCCAGCTCGGGACAGGGGGCGTCGCAGTATTTT